The 11 T cell receptor beta chains below were found in one sample sequenced in a study of cytomegalovirus exposure and HLA in healthy donors. The study ran its PCR with 60 Vbeta and 13 Jbeta primers. Some clones are missing from TCRdb's copy, which holds only in-frame ones; the method was immunoSEQ multiplex PCR. This sample's clone table lists 130,000 to 150,000 clones. The source material was PBMCs. These receptors were obtained from a man aged 40-49 years in good health and CMV-seronegative.

The chain recombines TRBV19 with TRBJ1-2, with TRBD1 matching 8 bases. Germline-derived CDR1 and CDR2 are LNHDA and SQIVND (reference sequence). Trimming removed 6 bases from V and 7 bases from J; junction bases left unmatched: 10. The CDR3 has 14 amino acids. The CDR3 DNA follows: TGTGCCAGTAGAACCTTAGACAGGGGACGTGGCTACACCTTC. Translated, it gives CASRTLDRGRGYTF.

This sequence joins TRBV6-5 and TRBJ1-6; no definite D call. The V end was cut by 4 bases, the J end by 10 bases, with 17 bases between. Germline assignment: CDR1 MNHEY and CDR2 SVGAGI. The CDR3 loop spans 15 amino acids. The CDR3 protein is CASSSRRDTSSPLHF. The CDR3 region has the DNA TGTGCCAGCAGTTCTCGACGCGACACTTCGTCACCCCTCCACTTT.

The CDR3 reads CASSRLRGGTEAFF. The CDR3 nucleotides read TGTGCCAGCAGTCGCCTCAGGGGAGGGACTGAAGCTTTCTTT. The V call is TRBV6-5, the J call TRBJ1-1; a weak D match, TRBD1 (6 bases). Trimming cost V 5 bases and J 5 bases, with 15 bases left between them. The V gene's germline CDR1 is MNHEY and CDR2 SVGAGI. This CDR3 contains 14 residues.

V usage is TRBV19 and J usage is TRBJ2-5; 8 positions agree with TRBD1. J was trimmed by 6 bases and V by 3 bases; bases with no gene match: 6. Germline CDR1 LNHDA, CDR2 SQIVND (reference sequence). The CDR3 sequence is 14 residues long. The CDR3 sequence: CASSIPGTGQTQYF. CDR3 DNA sequence: TGTGCCAGTAGTATTCCCGGGACAGGTCAGACCCAGTACTTC. Full variable domain (outside the CDR3, taken from reference TRBV19 and TRBJ2-5): DGGITQSPKYLFRKEGQNVTLSCEQNLNHDAMYWYRQDPGQGLRLIYYSQIVNDFQKGDIAEGYSVSREKKESFPLTVTSAQKNPTAFYLCASSIPGTGQTQYFGPGTRLLVL.

The CDR3 spells CASSLGQIDYGYTF. As DNA, the CDR3 is TGCGCCAGCAGCTTGGGGCAGATTGACTATGGCTACACCTTC. The chain employs TRBV5-1 and TRBJ1-2, with D unclear. The germline V and J ends were trimmed by 0 bases and 3 bases, with 9 bases remaining between them. Germline V gene sequence: CDR1 SGHRS, CDR2 YFSETQ. This CDR3 comprises 14 residues.

The chain combines TRBV4-2 with TRBJ2-7; perhaps TRBD1 as D (6 bases). Germline values: CDR1 LGHNA, CDR2 YNFKEQ. The CDR3 runs to 13 residues. Trimming took off 4 bases at V and 4 bases at J, with 11 bases between the two ends. The CDR3 sequence is CASSPRTAYEQYF. CDR3 in DNA: TGTGCCAGCAGCCCACGGACAGCGTACGAGCAGTACTTC.

Concerning this clone itself: The sample holds other DNA sequences that translate to the same CDR3. The chain employs TRBV9 and TRBJ1-1, with a weak D call TRBD1 (6 bases). Trimming took off 3 bases at V and 5 bases at J, with 11 bases between the two ends. The germline V gene has CDR1 SGDLS and CDR2 YYNGEE. The CDR3 is 13 residues long. The CDR3 DNA reads TGTGCCAGCAGCGAGACAGGTCGAACTGAAGCTTTCTTT. Its protein product is CASSETGRTEAFF.

V gene TRBV7-2 combines with J gene TRBJ1-2; D gene uncertain. The CDR3 has 14 amino acids. Germline V lookup: CDR1 SGHTA, CDR2 FQGNSA. V was shortened by 1 base and J by 4 bases, with 10 bases between the two germline ends. The CDR3 reads CASSLDSNLYGYTF. The CDR3 nucleotides read TGTGCCAGCAGCTTAGACTCAAACCTCTATGGCTACACCTTC.

The chain links TRBV4-1 to TRBJ1-2; unclear D gene. Per germline, CDR1 MGHRA and CDR2 YSYEKL. The CDR3 extends over 16 amino acids. V was trimmed by 0 bases and J by 7 bases, leaving 18 bases between them. The CDR3 loop reads CASSQEFYGVPVGYTF. CDR3 coding DNA: TGCGCCAGCAGCCAAGAATTCTATGGAGTTCCAGTTGGCTACACCTTC.

This chain links TRBV14 with TRBJ2-7, with 15 bases that match TRBD2. J gave up 3 bases and V 3 bases, and 9 bases lay outside the gene matches. This CDR3 has 18 amino acids. Germline V gene lookup returns CDR1 SGHDN and CDR2 FVKESK. The CDR3 sequence is CASSHVTGTSGGYYEQYF. In DNA, the CDR3 is TGTGCCAGCAGCCATGTAACCGGGACTAGCGGGGGGTACTACGAGCAGTACTTC.

This chain joins TRBV11-2 and TRBJ1-6; D call uncertain. The CDR3 runs to 16 residues. The V gene's germline CDR1 is SGHAT and CDR2 FQNNGV. V lost 1 base and J 6 bases, leaving 13 bases between the germline ends. The CDR3 sequence: CASSLVALSGNSPLHF. The CDR3 nucleotides read TGTGCCAGCAGCTTAGTAGCCTTGAGCGGTAATTCACCCCTCCACTTT.